These 2 T cell receptor beta chains came from one sample sequenced in a study of blood T cells in healthy people across ages. The authors ran a second PCR of about 7 to 11 cycles using a sample-barcoded 5' primer and a J-beta primer mix. TCRdb re-called the 5' RACE reads through MiXCR, storing one row per CDR3 protein. Among 650,000 to 700,000 distinct CDR3 sequences listed, around 32% were seen once. The sample comprised blood. The receptors stem from a woman of 80 years or more in good health.

This clonotype turned up a few times. This clone may be a read error of a much larger clone one base away. This sequence joins TRBV11-2 and TRBJ2-1, with TRBD1 matching 7 bases. This CDR3 has 14 amino acids. J gave up 13 bases and V 11 bases, and 20 bases lay outside the gene matches. Germline values: CDR1 SGHAT, CDR2 FQNNGV. The CDR3 protein is CASSHRTGQETQFF. The CDR3 coding sequence is TGTGCCTCCTCTCACAGGACAGGCCAAGAGACCCAGTTCTTC. The entire variable domain, with the rest obtained from reference TRBV11-2 and TRBJ2-1, is as follows: EAGVAQSPRYKIIEKRQSVAFWCNPISGHATLYWYQQILGQGPKLLIQFQNNGVVDDSQLPKDRFSAERLKGVDSTLKIQPAKLEDSAVYLCASSHRTGQETQFFGPGTRLTVL.

This clonotype was seen repeatedly, ten times or more. The rearrangement joins TRBV7-9 to TRBJ1-2, with 9 bases that match TRBD1. J was trimmed by 4 bases and V by 4 bases; bases with no gene match: 4. Germline V CDR1 and CDR2: SEHNR, FQNEAQ (reference sequence). The CDR3 sequence is 14 residues long. CDR3 nucleotide sequence: TGTGCCAGCAGCTCGGGACAGGGCATCTATGGCTACACCTTC. It encodes CASSSGQGIYGYTF.